This T cell receptor beta chain is drawn from a study of T cell responses to AZD1222 COVID-19 vaccine. General study findings and limits: Without day 14 samples, only post-peak T cell repertoires were studied. Spike as a whole was targeted by vaccine-associated CD4 TCRs, dominant at 160-218 and 743-854.

Unmatched junction bases numbered 4, after V lost 4 bases and J lost 3 bases. CDR3 length equals 15 residues. Germline V gives CDR1 SGHRS, CDR2 YFSETQ. On this clone itself: Its specificity is not known.

Repertoires were generated with immunoSEQ multiplex PCR, while TCRdb's copy carries only in-frame clones and drops some. The sample contains under 200,000 clones, about nine tenths of which appear only once. The chain carries TRBV5-1 and TRBJ2-2; 9 bases line up with TRBD2. The material sequenced was peripheral blood, taken on day 0 of AZD1222 vaccination. This clonotype was sampled from an adult in good health. The CDR3 sequence is CASSGGLADTGELFF. Written as DNA, the CDR3 is TGCGCCAGCAGCGGGGGACTAGCAGACACCGGGGAGCTGTTTTTT.